This TCR beta chain was captured in a study of beta chain features in type 1 diabetes. Expressed TCRB transcripts got sequenced, as all isolated RNA was reverse transcribed. Sequenced by immunoSEQ multiplex PCR; TCRdb stores in-frame clones only, minus some. The sample consists of over 350,000 clones, less than 15% of them appearing once. Over 95% purity was reached by all sorted populations. Sequencing was done on a sample of naive CD4+ T cells from blood. This clonotype was sampled from a woman between 18 and 30 years old in good health.

In nucleotides, the CDR3 is TGTGCCAGCAGTTACCCCCGGGAGGGTACGCAGTATTTT. This sequence encodes CASSYPREGTQYF. J is TRBJ2-3 and V is TRBV28; 8 bases match TRBD2. With 4 bases clipped from V and 8 bases from J, the junction kept 5 bases outside the gene matches. The CDR3 totals 13 residues. Germline V gene sequence: CDR1 MDHEN, CDR2 SYDVKM.